A single sample gave rise to the 27 T cell receptor beta chains below, sequenced in a study of blood T cell repertoires in COVID-19 (dated by TCRdb to the early 2020s). The library was generated by the immunoSEQ multiplex PCR assay. TCRdb retrieved this table from immuneACCESS and kept in-frame rearrangements only. Not all clones are present; in checked studies, unresolved V genes account for under half, and no reason is known for the remainder. For this sample the table gives about 230,000 clones, of which roughly 90% were detected only once. Of the sample, 3.5% to 4% is held by the ten largest clones. The material sequenced was PBMCs or T cells enriched from blood (not recorded which). The receptor source for this set is a woman aged 25 to 45 with acute COVID-19.

The chain links TRBV2 to TRBJ2-7; a weak D match, TRBD1 (6 bases). Per germline, CDR1 SNHLY and CDR2 FYNNEI. V lost 7 bases and J lost 0, with 10 bases in between. The CDR3 runs 13 residues. The CDR3 sequence: CASKPDSSYEQYF. Here the CDR3 DNA reads TGTGCCAGCAAACCGGACAGCTCCTACGAGCAGTACTTC.

The chain carries TRBV7-3 and TRBJ2-2; the D gene is possibly TRBD1 (6 bases). This CDR3 region has 17 residues. Looked up from germline, CDR1 is SGHTA and CDR2 is FQGTGA. Between the trimmed V and J ends, which lost 0 bases and 0 bases, there was a span of 11 bases. The CDR3 spells CASSLTRQGTNTGELFF. CDR3 nucleotide sequence: TGTGCCAGCAGCTTAACAAGGCAGGGGACGAACACCGGGGAGCTGTTTTTT.

This chain uses TRBV30 with TRBJ1-4; D gene ambiguous. The CDR3 is 14 residues long. Germline V CDR1 and CDR2: GTSNPN, SVGIG (reference sequence). V was clipped by 2 bases and J by 1 base, with 8 bases between them. In DNA, the CDR3 is TGTGCCTGGAGTTTCTTCGGAACTAATGAAAAACTGTTTTTT. It yields the protein CAWSFFGTNEKLFF. Full variable domain (remainder filled in from reference TRBV30 and TRBJ1-4): SQTIHQWPATLVQPVGSPLSLECTVEGTSNPNLYWYRQAAGRGLQLLFYSVGIGQISSEVPQNLSASRPQDRQFILSSKKLLLSDSGFYLCAWSFFGTNEKLFFGSGTQLSVL.

The chain has TRBV4-1 and TRBJ2-3; TRBD1 matches 7 bases. The germline V gene encodes CDR1 MGHRA and CDR2 YSYEKL. The CDR3 sequence is 16 residues long. V dropped 3 bases and J dropped 0; count of bases not matched to a gene: 6. CDR3 bases: TGCGCCAGCAGCCAGTACCGGGACAGAAGCACAGATACGCAGTATTTT. Translation gives CASSQYRDRSTDTQYF.

V gene TRBV19 combines with J gene TRBJ2-7; 8 bases fit TRBD2. The CDR3 has 13 amino acids. Germline CDR1 reads LNHDA; CDR2 reads SQIVND (reference sequence). The V gene end was trimmed by 11 bases and the J gene end by 2 bases; junction bases not matched to a gene: 8. CDR3 loop: CASGDGGAYEQYF. DNA for the CDR3: TGTGCCTCGGGGGACGGGGGGGCCTACGAGCAGTACTTC.

This clone showed up just a few times. This sequence joins TRBV5-1 and TRBJ2-1; 9 bases align to TRBD2. The CDR3 extends over 17 amino acids. Germline V gene data show CDR1 as SGHRS and CDR2 as YFSETQ. J gave up 2 bases and V 0 bases, and 6 bases lay outside the gene matches. The CDR3 sequence: CASSLGWRGGPYNEQFF. CDR3 in DNA: TGCGCCAGCAGCTTGGGTTGGCGGGGGGGCCCCTACAATGAGCAGTTCTTC.

This chain uses TRBV28 with TRBJ1-1, with a tentative D call TRBD1 (6 bases). Germline V gene sequence: CDR1 MDHEN, CDR2 SYDVKM. The CDR3 loop spans 12 amino acids. V gave up 7 bases and J gave up 4 bases, with 10 bases separating them. For the CDR3, the DNA is TGTGCCAGCACCAACAGGGCCACTGAAGCTTTCTTT. This gives the protein CASTNRATEAFF.

V usage is TRBV4-3 and J usage is TRBJ2-1; the D is unclear. The germline V gene encodes CDR1 LGHNA and CDR2 YSLEER. The V gene lost 0 bases and the J gene lost 0 bases, with 15 bases spanning the gap. The CDR3 consists of 18 residues. The CDR3 reads CASSQDSGPGSSYNEQFF. CDR3 bases: TGCGCCAGCAGCCAAGATTCTGGGCCCGGAAGCTCCTACAATGAGCAGTTCTTC.

This chain uses TRBV6-1 with TRBJ2-1; D is possibly TRBD1 (6 bases). Germline CDR1 reads MNHNS; CDR2 reads SASEGT. There are 17 residues in the CDR3. V gave up 1 base and J gave up 8 bases, with 21 bases separating them. This CDR3 is CASSEDPAAGAGDEQFF. The DNA for the CDR3 is TGTGCCAGCAGTGAAGATCCGGCGGCAGGGGCTGGGGATGAGCAGTTCTTC.

CDR3 region: CASSGTGTPLHF. The DNA for the CDR3 is TGTGCCAGCAGTGGCACAGGGACACCCCTCCACTTT. The genes are TRBV28 and TRBJ1-6, with a weak D call TRBD1 (6 bases). Germline-derived CDR1 and CDR2 are MDHEN and SYDVKM. The ends were cut back, 5 bases at V and 11 bases at J, with 10 bases in the middle. This CDR3 region has 12 residues.

The V call is TRBV6-5, the J call TRBJ1-6; TRBD1 aligns across 7 bases. This CDR3 is 15 amino acids long. Germline V gene data show CDR1 as MNHEY and CDR2 as SVGAGI. The ends lost 4 bases at V and 11 bases at J; junction bases unmatched: 11. DNA of the CDR3: TGTGCCAGCAGTTCCAATCGACAGGGAGGAGCACCCCTCCACTTT. Translated: CASSSNRQGGAPLHF.

V usage is TRBV30 and J usage is TRBJ1-2; TRBD1 might be the D (5 bases). Germline V CDR1 and CDR2: GTSNPN, SVGIG (reference sequence). The V and J ends lost 3 bases and 14 bases respectively, with 16 bases between them. The CDR3 runs to 11 residues. CDR3 protein: CAWSADRSPTF. The CDR3 DNA reads TGTGCCTGGAGCGCTGACAGAAGTCCGACCTTC.

This chain connects TRBV7-8 to TRBJ2-5; no clear D gene. V lost 1 base and J 5 bases, leaving 14 bases between the germline ends. The germline gives CDR1 SGHVS, CDR2 FQNEAQ. This CDR3 spans 15 amino acids. The CDR3 bases are TGTGCCAGCAGCTTAGACCCAACTCGGTCCGAGACCCAGTACTTC. Its protein is CASSLDPTRSETQYF.

The chain couples TRBV7-8 to TRBJ2-1; the D gene is possibly TRBD2 (6 bases). Germline-derived CDR1 and CDR2 are SGHVS and FQNEAQ. V was pared by 0 bases and J by 8 bases, with 8 bases between. There are 13 residues in the CDR3. The CDR3 loop is CASSLAGEDEQFF. The DNA for the CDR3 is TGTGCCAGCAGCTTAGCAGGGGAGGATGAGCAGTTCTTC.

The chain is built from TRBV5-1 and TRBJ1-3, with TRBD1 matching 7 bases. J lost 4 bases, V lost 0 bases, and 7 bases had no gene match. This CDR3 comprises 16 residues. CDR1 and CDR2 (germline): SGHRS, YFSETQ. The DNA for the CDR3 is TGCGCCAGCAGCTTGGGACAGGGAGTGGGCGGAAACACCATATATTTT. This encodes CASSLGQGVGGNTIYF.

The rearrangement links TRBV18 to TRBJ2-7; D is undetermined. V was pared by 3 bases and J by 1 base, with 13 bases between. Germline V gene data show CDR1 as KGHSH and CDR2 as LQKENI. The CDR3 has 15 residues. The CDR3 loop is CASSPELIVSYEQYF. In nucleotides, the CDR3 is TGTGCCAGCTCACCTGAGCTAATAGTTTCCTACGAGCAGTACTTC. Filled out from reference TRBV18 and TRBJ2-7, the complete variable domain reads NAGVMQNPRHLVRRRGQEARLRCSPMKGHSHVYWYRQLPEEGLKFMVYLQKENIIDESGMPKERFSAEFPKEGPSILRIQQVVRGDSAAYFCASSPELIVSYEQYFGPGTRLTVT.

This sequence joins TRBV24-1 and TRBJ2-7, with 7 bases identical to TRBD1. This CDR3 region has 13 residues. CDR1 is KGHDR, CDR2 SFDVKD, per germline. The V segment lost 5 bases and the J segment 3 bases; nucleotides outside the gene matches: 3. The CDR3 DNA reads as TGTGCCACCAGTGGGGACAGAGACTACGAGCAGTACTTC. This gives the protein CATSGDRDYEQYF.

The rearrangement joins TRBV27 to TRBJ1-4, with 7 positions matching TRBD1. Germline V gene sequence: CDR1 MNHEY, CDR2 SMNVEV (reference sequence). The CDR3 has 14 residues. V gave up 8 bases and J gave up 6 bases; unmatched junction bases: 9. The CDR3 DNA reads TGTGCCAGCGGCCAAGGGGGCGTGTATGAAAAACTGTTTTTT. Translation gives CASGQGGVYEKLFF.

This clone was recorded once. The gene calls are TRBV6-5 and TRBJ2-7; D possibly corresponds to TRBD1 (6 bases). The germline V and J ends were trimmed by 2 bases and 2 bases, with 13 bases remaining between them. CDR1 MNHEY and CDR2 SVGAGI come from the germline V gene. This CDR3 is 15 amino acids long. Here the CDR3 reads CASSYDQDSTYEQYF. The CDR3 coding sequence is TGTGCCAGCAGTTACGACCAGGACAGCACCTACGAGCAGTACTTC.

V gene TRBV2 combines with J gene TRBJ1-5, with TRBD1 matching over 7 bases. This CDR3 contains 13 residues. The V gene's germline CDR1 is SNHLY and CDR2 FYNNEI. V shed 7 bases and J 6 bases; nucleotides not matched to a gene: 6. The CDR3 DNA reads TGTGCCAGCAAGGGGGCGGGAGGTCAGCCCCAGCATTTT. This translates into CASKGAGGQPQHF.

The chain has TRBV30 and TRBJ1-1; 7 nucleotides match TRBD1. Germline V gives CDR1 GTSNPN, CDR2 SVGIG (reference sequence). CDR3 length: 12 residues. As DNA, the CDR3 is TGTATCGGCGACCAGGGGGACACTGAAGCTTTCTTT. This codes for CIGDQGDTEAFF.

The V gene is TRBV10-1, the J gene TRBJ2-1, with D possibly TRBD2 on 6 matching bases. The CDR3 is made up of 14 amino acids. The germline CDR1 and CDR2 sequences are WNHNN and SYGVQD (reference sequence). V lost 3 bases to trimming and J lost 3 bases, with 9 bases between them. The CDR3 bases are TGCGCCAGCAGTGATGGAGGGATCTACAATGAGCAGTTCTTC. Translated: CASSDGGIYNEQFF.

The chain is built from TRBV7-2 and TRBJ2-3; weak D call: TRBD2 (5 bases). The CDR3 runs to 15 residues. Germline V gene data show CDR1 as SGHTA and CDR2 as FQGNSA. V gave up 3 bases and J gave up 5 bases, with 15 bases separating them. The CDR3 region is CASSFGRAPGDTQYF. The DNA of the CDR3 is TGTGCCAGCAGCTTCGGGCGGGCCCCGGGAGATACGCAGTATTTT. The full variable domain, its missing parts supplied by reference TRBV7-2 and TRBJ2-3, is GAGVSQSPSNKVTEKGKDVELRCDPISGHTALYWYRQSLGQGLEFLIYFQGNSAPDKSGLPSDRFSAERTGGSVSTLTIQRTQQEDSAVYLCASSFGRAPGDTQYFGPGTRLTVL.

V is TRBV19 and J is TRBJ1-5; TRBD1 might be the D (5 bases). V gave up 0 bases and J gave up 6 bases, with 18 bases separating them. The CDR3 is 17 amino acids. Germline-derived CDR1 and CDR2 are LNHDA and SQIVND (reference sequence). The CDR3: CASSIDSAGDGGQPQHF. Here the CDR3 DNA reads TGTGCCAGTAGTATAGATTCCGCGGGGGATGGCGGTCAGCCCCAGCATTTT.

This clone was observed a few times. V usage is TRBV7-9 and J usage is TRBJ1-1; 9 positions match TRBD1. The CDR3 length is 15 residues. With 5 bases clipped from V and 5 bases from J, the junction kept 9 bases outside the gene matches. The V gene's germline CDR1 is SEHNR and CDR2 FQNEAQ (reference sequence). CDR3 in DNA: TGTGCCAGCAGCCCCTCACAGGGGGCTCCAACTGAAGCTTTCTTT. Translated, it gives CASSPSQGAPTEAFF.

J is TRBJ1-3 and V is TRBV30; D is unclear. Germline-derived CDR1 and CDR2 are GTSNPN and SVGIG (reference sequence). CDR3 length equals 11 residues. V gave up 3 bases and J gave up 6 bases, with 6 bases separating them. CDR3 in DNA: TGTGCCTGGAGAGAGGAAAACACCATATATTTT. Protein product: CAWREENTIYF.

The chain carries TRBV7-2 and TRBJ1-4, with TRBD1 matching 8 bases. With 2 bases clipped from V and 4 bases from J, the junction kept 6 bases outside the gene matches. The CDR3 extends over 16 amino acids. Germline CDR1 SGHTA, CDR2 FQGNSA. DNA for the CDR3: TGTGCCAGCAGCTTAAACAGGGGGGGACTTAATGAAAAACTGTTTTTT. Amino acids: CASSLNRGGLNEKLFF.